This T cell receptor (beta chain) was sequenced in a study of CD8+ T cells in alopecia areata. Study-level background: Treated patients received oral tofacitinib, 5 to 10 mg twice daily. For 6 to 18 months, tofacitinib was taken, and 6 months off drug followed. Study-level results: A great number of expanded lesional clones endured in scalp and blood during tofacitinib.

The CDR3 totals 14 residues. From germline, CDR1 is LNHNV and CDR2 YYDKDF (reference sequence). Unmatched junction bases numbered 2, after V lost 0 bases and J lost 5 bases. Indicated treatment: oral pan-JAK inhibitor, 5-10 mg twice daily. Samples from alopecia areata patients were lesional scalp punch biopsies and peripheral blood. Note on this clone: Its cognate antigen is unknown.

Following extraction, RNA underwent reverse transcription to cDNA, which served as the sequencing template. TCRdb's copy holds only in-frame clones and misses some; the assay was immunoSEQ multiplex PCR. This sample has some 200,000 clones; more than 45% occur once, and the top ten carry 1.6%. The origin of this receptor is a human donor with alopecia areata. This chain links TRBV15 with TRBJ2-5; 8 nucleotides align to TRBD2. This specimen consisted of CD4+ T cells sorted from blood, obtained at week 4, from a patient treated with tofacitinib. DNA for the CDR3: TGTGCCACCAGCAGAGACGGGGGGGCGGAGACCCAGTACTTC. Its protein is CATSRDGGAETQYF. Supplemented by reference TRBV15 and TRBJ2-5, the full variable domain reads DAMVIQNPRYQVTQFGKPVTLSCSQTLNHNVMYWYQQKSSQAPKLLFHYYDKDFNNEADTPDNFQSRRPNTSFCFLDIRSPGLGDTAMYLCATSRDGGAETQYFGPGTRLLVL.